This TCR beta chain was sequenced for a study of cytomegalovirus exposure and HLA in healthy donors (dated by TCRdb to 2017 to 2019). General notes on the study: An earlier analysis of approximately 600 of the donors reported roughly 300 Gb of sequence data and roughly 110 million unique TCR beta sequences from around 200 million T cells. Around 320 gigabases of sequencing data and 80 million or so unique TCR sequences were included in an early release covering roughly 600 HLA-typed donors. Of the 300 to 500 genotyped donors, 65% to 90% were placed in the genetic ancestry cluster associated with self-reported Caucasian donors. The study aimed to test whether cataloging public T cell receptors could reveal signatures of past pathogen exposure. Using immunosequencing, the study profiled T cell repertoires from around 670 subjects and related those repertoires to cytomegalovirus serostatus. Besides the first cohort of roughly 660 subjects, a separate validation cohort made up of roughly 120 different subjects was used. To predict cytomegalovirus infection status, the study brought together high-throughput TCR immunosequencing, statistical association of individual TCRs with disease status, and machine learning. To study patterns of TCR occurrence, a later analysis re-analyzed previously published TCR beta repertoires from 650 to 750 donors and added high-resolution HLA genotyping. The later analysis used no new phenotypic data to find candidate immune exposures, relying instead on TCR beta sequences and their occurrence across donors. To decide whether each TCR beta V gene segment behaved as functional or pseudogenic, an earlier analysis of some 570 of the donors relied on high-throughput TCR beta sequencing. Donor age, sex, ethnicity and CMV serostatus were collected together with the repertoire data. In a later genetic analysis, genome-wide SNP genotypes for about 55% of the roughly 700 donors were used, and that subset was treated as a discovery cohort. Every discovery cohort repertoire had been produced on one sequencing platform. Both class I and class II loci were covered by HLA typing, at four-digit resolution. The number of donors typed differed by locus, with roughly 620-640 for A, B, C, DRB1 and DQB1, around 560 for DQA1, 606 for DPA1, and around 430 for DPB1. Roughly five DR-DQ haplotypes were handled as single units for association and clustering, since linkage in the cohort was strong. Across under 500 genotyped donors of the cohort, an average of approximately 200,000 unique TCR beta nucleotide sequences per donor were sequenced, and roughly 20% of those sequences were non-productive.

The CDR3 holds 15 amino acids from the cysteine to the phenylalanine. The only DNA kept is the CDR3, 45 bases in frame from the first base. Reading the germline V gene gives CDR1 MGHRA and CDR2 YSYEKL. The V and J ends are trimmed by 3 bases and 2 bases, leaving 13 bases between them. The cohort consisted of 666 healthy bone marrow donors. All cohort members were sampled while nominally healthy, although unrecorded immune exposures were likely present. The donor tested CMV seropositive, placing the donor among the 290 or so seropositive members of the cohort. Every donor gave a peripheral blood sample, and the peripheral blood mononuclear cells from that sample were used for TCR beta sequencing. The Qiagen DNeasy Blood Extraction Kit was used to extract genomic DNA from the blood cell samples. About this clone: The clone's antigen remains unknown. No base quality values were provided; no much bigger clone lies one nucleotide off.

The method behind the library was the immunoSEQ multiplex PCR assay. For the multiplex PCR, a mixture combining 60 forward primers for TCR Vbeta segments and 13 reverse primers for TCR Jbeta segments was used. The CDR3 region of rearranged TCR beta genes was amplified from genomic DNA with a multiplex PCR assay. Amplified TCR beta libraries were sequenced as 87-base-pair reads on the Illumina HiSeq System. The published analysis was carried out like this. A later analysis counted some 74 million unique TCR beta chains across the 670 or so repertoires, and around 12 million of these chains were shared by at least two donors. To remove PCR and sequencing errors, raw reads were error-corrected and collapsed into unique sequences using a nearest-neighbor algorithm that merged closely related sequences. V, D and J gene segments were assigned by aligning CDR3 sequences to IMGT reference sequences. For a sequence to be retained, a match of at least six nucleotides to both a V gene segment and a J gene segment was required. A rearrangement was called productive if the CDR3 had no stop codons and remained in frame with V and J, and every other rearrangement was called non-productive. Following IMGT convention, CDR3 was defined as the stretch from the second conserved V-encoded cysteine to the conserved J-encoded phenylalanine. The earlier analysis of about 500 of the donors excluded sequences that lacked an unambiguous match to a single V gene segment. In an earlier analysis of several hundred of the donors, V segments were called functional above 56.7% productive rearrangements and were called segregating when the between-donor standard deviation exceeded 5%. A statistical classification framework was built for diagnosing cytomegalovirus status from the catalog of TCR beta chain sequences. In a later analysis, TCR nucleotide sequences were compared against IMGT/GENE-DB human TR gene sequences so that V and J genes could be assigned. The TCRdist pipeline was used in a later analysis to assign CDR3 sequences and most-parsimonious VDJ recombination scenarios. A later analysis defined each TCR beta chain by its CDR3 amino acid sequence plus V-gene family, and excluded reads lacking a unique V-gene family. As a way to deal with suspected cross-contamination and a sequencing artifact, a later analysis dropped hundreds of nucleotide sequences that were highly shared and had low generation probability. In a later analysis, a clonal expansion index was calculated for each public chain from normalized within-repertoire ranks of inferred template counts. A later analysis computed generation probabilities with a VDJ recombination model fitted to out-of-frame rearrangements, and checked the results against IGoR. In a later analysis, hypergeometric tests were used to score TCR-TCR, TCR-HLA and TCR-CMV co-occurrence, with a repertoire-size bias correction applied to TCR pairs. In a later analysis, false discovery rates were estimated by permuting HLA or CMV assignments 20 times. A later analysis grouped co-occurring TCRs with DBSCAN, adding TCRdist sequence similarity when clustering within HLA-allele-positive subsets. Repertoires with fewer than 30,000 or more than 120,000 public chains were left out of co-occurrence clustering, as were five repertoires with anomalous nucleotide sharing. TCRdb carries this immuneACCESS record with in-frame sequences only. Its versions omit some clonotypes, under half of them owing to an unresolved V gene in the studies checked, with the rest unexplained. V and J calls and clone size follow that table, whereas D and trimming were derived from the DNA. This sample comprises more than 150,000 clones, more than 65% of them detected only once. The ten largest clones capture approximately 1.4% of the sample.

General conclusions and limits of the study: Because counts were too low, under 20 rarely observed V segments, including chromosome 9 orphons, were left out of the earlier analysis of a few hundred of the donors. HLA typing was unavailable for some donors at each locus, so association tests used only the typed subset. In a later analysis, HLA-associated TCR beta chains were found to be more clonally expanded and to have lower generation probabilities than equally common non-associated chains. This cohort had only TCR beta chains sequenced, and the lack of alpha or paired-chain data limited which features could be detected. Several of the top co-occurrence clusters appeared to be linked to parvovirus B19, influenza, CMV and Epstein-Barr virus, according to a later analysis. An earlier analysis of some 590 of the donors showed that most TCR beta V segments appeared in productive rearrangements either about 87% or about 30% of the time, which broadly matched IMGT annotations. Roughly uniform sequencing depth across donors was assumed in presence/absence analyses, although this assumption may not hold. When HLA alleles, especially DR and DQ, strongly co-occurred, attributing TCR associations to individual alleles was difficult. In a later genetic analysis, fewer N-insertions in productive TCRs were reported among donors in an Asian-associated ancestry cluster than the 666-donor mean. A later analysis found that TCR association rates varied across HLA loci, with DRB1 alleles showing the most associated TCRs and HLA-C alleles the fewest. A later genetic analysis associated a missense DCLRE1C variant with V-gene and J-gene trimming of TCR beta chains, and an independent cohort replicated the association. CMV serostatus was the only immune exposure information available for the cohort. Most CMV-associated TCR beta chains appeared to be HLA-restricted in a later analysis, and the HLA associations seemed to be driven largely by CMV exposure. The study gave a list of 150 to 200 TCR beta chains associated with cytomegalovirus. Linkage disequilibrium might explain the correlated functional status among segregating V segments, but an unknown experimental factor could not be ruled out. A further reported finding was that TCR beta sequences accurately predicted the HLA-A and HLA-B alleles for most subjects in the first cohort. According to the authors, the approach could potentially be generalized to other disease states and immunological phenotypes. The 87-base-pair reads could not distinguish some IMGT-functional V segments, including TRBV6-2 and TRBV6-3, so those segments were excluded. At a false discovery rate of 0.05, a later analysis linked about 17,000 TCR beta sequences to specific HLA alleles. The classifier was reported to diagnose cytomegalovirus status with high specificity and sensitivity in both the original cohort and the validation cohort. The sequencing pipeline was judged likely to have produced a cluster of highly shared sequence variants as a technical artifact. Across donors, most TCR sequences were observed very rarely, whereas some public TCRs were present in many individuals. In vitro tests confirmed that a few of the cytomegalovirus-associated TCR beta chains recognize cytomegalovirus antigens.

This sequence originates from a girl aged 10 to 17 in good health and CMV-seropositive. Sequenced: PBMCs. Recombination connected TRBV4-1 to TRBJ1-1; the D gene is perhaps TRBD1, from 5 matching bases. The nucleotide sequence reads TGCGCCAGCAGCCAGGAACAGGTTATTAACACTGAAGCTTTCTTT. Translated, it gives CASSQEQVINTEAFF.